Listed below are T cell receptor beta chains from one sample, sequenced in a study of blood T cells in healthy people across ages. TCRdb re-derived calls from the 5' RACE reads in MiXCR, one entry per CDR3 protein. Among about 570,000 distinct CDR3 sequences listed, roughly a quarter were seen once. Sequenced sample: blood. These receptor sequences come from a woman in her 70s in good health. Both conserved end residues are part of each CDR3. A D gene is named only where the DNA matches it firmly. Size values are once, few and many counts, or a class for expanded clones, and some rows have none.

size: -
D: -
V: TRBV5-1
J: TRBJ1-2
DNA: TGCGCCAGCAGCTTGGCCGGTGGCAAATACTATGGCTACACCTTC
CDR3: CASSLAGGKYYGYTF

size: -
D: -
V: TRBV29-1
J: TRBJ1-1
DNA: TGCAGCGTTGAAGATCGTGTCAGGGGAGCGAACACTGAAGCTTTCTTT
CDR3: CSVEDRVRGANTEAFF

size: -
D: -
V: TRBV28
J: TRBJ2-6
DNA: TGTGCCAGCAGTGGGAGGTCTGGGGCCAACGTCCTGACTTTC
CDR3: CASSGRSGANVLTF

size: few
D: TRBD1
V: TRBV25-1
J: TRBJ1-2
DNA: TGTGCCAGCAGTGATACCGGGACAGGGATACGTGGCTACACCTTC
CDR3: CASSDTGTGIRGYTF

size: -
D: -
V: TRBV5-1
J: TRBJ2-1
DNA: TGCGCCAGCAGCTTTTCAGGGAACCCACCCTACAATGAGCAGTTCTTC
CDR3: CASSFSGNPPYNEQFF

size: -
D: TRBD1
V: TRBV18
J: TRBJ1-2
DNA: TGTGCCAGCTCACCACAAGGGACAGGGAGGCCCTCGGATGGCTACACCTTC
CDR3: CASSPQGTGRPSDGYTF

size: few
D: TRBD2
V: TRBV7-2
J: TRBJ2-3
DNA: TGTGCCAGCAGCTCCCCACCTTTAGCGGGGCGCACAGATACGCAGTATTTT
CDR3: CASSSPPLAGRTDTQYF

size: few
D: -
V: TRBV9
J: TRBJ1-3
DNA: TGTGCCAGCAGCGTAGGCCCGACAGGTTACTCTGGAAACACCATATATTTT
CDR3: CASSVGPTGYSGNTIYF

size: many
D: -
V: TRBV7-2
J: TRBJ2-3
DNA: TGTGCCAGCAGCCTAGGGGCCCAACCTAGCACAGATACGCAGTATTTT
CDR3: CASSLGAQPSTDTQYF

size: few
D: TRBD1
V: TRBV7-9
J: TRBJ2-5
DNA: TGTGCCAGCAGCGTACCAGGGGGCCCCAAACAAGAGACCCAGTACTTC
CDR3: CASSVPGGPKQETQYF

size: -
D: -
V: TRBV10-3
J: TRBJ2-5
DNA: TGTGCCATCAGCATCGGGGAGGCTCAAGGGACCCAGTACTTC
CDR3: CAISIGEAQGTQYF

size: -
D: -
V: TRBV18
J: TRBJ1-2
DNA: TGTGCCAGCTCACCCCAGGGATTTGCAGAGGGCTACACCTTC
CDR3: CASSPQGFAEGYTF

size: -
D: -
V: TRBV4-3
J: TRBJ2-2
DNA: TGCGCCAGCAGCCAAGAGCGACGCGCCGGGGAGCTGTTTTTT
CDR3: CASSQERRAGELFF

size: few
D: -
V: TRBV20-1
J: TRBJ2-7
DNA: TGCAGTGCTCTAATGGATGCCTACGAGCAGTACTTC
CDR3: CSALMDAYEQYF

size: -
D: TRBD1
V: TRBV5-1
J: TRBJ2-1
DNA: TGCGCCAGCAGCCGAATTTTCCGGGACAGGGGGTCCAATGAGCAGTTCTTC
CDR3: CASSRIFRDRGSNEQFF

size: -
D: TRBD1
V: TRBV6-5
J: TRBJ1-1
DNA: TGTGCCAGCAGTAACCACAGGGGAAGGAACACTGAAGCTTTCTTT
CDR3: CASSNHRGRNTEAFF

size: -
D: -
V: TRBV19
J: TRBJ1-2
DNA: TGTGCCAGTAGTATTTCGGGCAGGAGATTGGGAGGCTACACCTTC
CDR3: CASSISGRRLGGYTF

size: -
D: -
V: TRBV5-1
J: TRBJ2-2
DNA: TGCGCCAGCGGACCTGGGCAGACCAACACCGGGGAGCTGTTTTTT
CDR3: CASGPGQTNTGELFF

size: -
D: -
V: TRBV12-2
J: TRBJ2-1
DNA: TGTGCAAGTCGCTTAGAACGATTCGACAGGGCTGAGCAGTTCTTC
CDR3: CASRLERFDRAEQFF

size: -
D: -
V: TRBV6-6
J: TRBJ2-7
DNA: TGTGCCACCAAGACCCTCGGCTACGAGCAGTACTTC
CDR3: CATKTLGYEQYF

size: once
D: -
V: TRBV6-5
J: TRBJ2-5
DNA: TGTGCCAGCAGTGACAACGGACGGTGGGAGACCCAGTACTTC
CDR3: CASSDNGRWETQYF

size: many
D: TRBD2
V: TRBV6-2/TRBV6-3
J: TRBJ2-2
DNA: TGTGCCAGCATTTCTATAGCGGGGGCCGGCGGGGAGCTGTTTTTT
CDR3: CASISIAGAGGELFF

size: -
D: -
V: TRBV20-1
J: TRBJ1-6
DNA: TGCAGTGCTAGGGTGGGGGGGGAGATATCTAATTCACCCCTCCACTTT
CDR3: CSARVGGEISNSPLHF

size: -
D: -
V: TRBV6-5
J: TRBJ1-2
DNA: TGTGCCAGCAGTTACAAGCTCGGGGGGCTCTATGGCTACACCTTC
CDR3: CASSYKLGGLYGYTF

size: -
D: -
V: TRBV20-1
J: TRBJ1-3
DNA: TGCAGTGCTGGGGGGGCCTCTGGAAACACCATATATTTT
CDR3: CSAGGASGNTIYF

size: few
D: TRBD2
V: TRBV6-2/TRBV6-3
J: TRBJ2-1
DNA: TGTGCCAGCAGAACCGGGACTAGCGGGGGGAAGCAGTTCTTC
CDR3: CASRTGTSGGKQFF

size: few
D: -
V: TRBV7-9
J: TRBJ2-7
DNA: TGTGCCAGCAGCTTAGGTGGAGGGGGCGAACGGCAGTACTTC
CDR3: CASSLGGGGERQYF

size: -
D: TRBD1
V: TRBV5-6
J: TRBJ2-7
DNA: TGTGCCAGCAGCGCAAGACAGGGGTCCAACGAGCAGTACTTC
CDR3: CASSARQGSNEQYF

size: -
D: -
V: TRBV2
J: TRBJ2-7
DNA: TGTGCCAGCAGTGTTGAGCGTGGCGAGCAGTACTTC
CDR3: CASSVERGEQYF

size: -
D: TRBD1
V: TRBV7-2
J: TRBJ2-7
DNA: TGTGCCAGCAGCCCACGGACAGGGAAGGACTACGAGCAGTACTTC
CDR3: CASSPRTGKDYEQYF

size: -
D: -
V: TRBV10-3
J: TRBJ2-7
DNA: TGTGCCATCAGTGCAAGCCCTAGCGTCACCTACGAGCAGTACTTC
CDR3: CAISASPSVTYEQYF

size: once
D: -
V: TRBV20-1
J: TRBJ2-7
DNA: TGCAGTGCTAGAGACCCGGGGGCGACAGTCTTCACCTACGAGCAGTACTTC
CDR3: CSARDPGATVFTYEQYF

size: -
D: TRBD2
V: TRBV29-1
J: TRBJ2-5
DNA: TGCAGCGTTAAGCGGGGGGCCCGGGCAGAGACCCAGTACTTC
CDR3: CSVKRGARAETQYF

size: -
D: -
V: TRBV5-1
J: TRBJ1-4
DNA: TGCGCCAGCAATGGGGGGGCCGATGAAAAACTGTTTTTT
CDR3: CASNGGADEKLFF

size: few
D: TRBD2
V: TRBV7-7
J: TRBJ2-1
DNA: TGTGCCAGCAGCAAAGCGGGGAGTAGGGATGAGCAGTTCTTC
CDR3: CASSKAGSRDEQFF

size: -
D: -
V: TRBV29-1
J: TRBJ1-2
DNA: TGCAGCGTTGCCGATGGGACGGCCTCAGGTGGCTACACCTTC
CDR3: CSVADGTASGGYTF

size: few
D: TRBD2
V: TRBV7-2
J: TRBJ2-5
DNA: TGTGCCAGCAGCTCGACTAGCGGGGGACCCGGGGTGAAGACCCAGTACTTC
CDR3: CASSSTSGGPGVKTQYF

size: -
D: TRBD2
V: TRBV7-2
J: TRBJ2-7
DNA: TGTGCCAGCCAACTAGCGGGAGTCTACGAGCAGTACTTC
CDR3: CASQLAGVYEQYF

size: -
D: -
V: TRBV10-3
J: TRBJ2-4
DNA: TGTGCCATCAGTGAGTCGGCGGCCAAAAACATTCAGTACTTC
CDR3: CAISESAAKNIQYF

size: few
D: -
V: TRBV20-1
J: TRBJ1-3
DNA: TGCAGTGCCCGAGAAGGAGCAGATCGGGGAAACACCATATATTTT
CDR3: CSAREGADRGNTIYF

size: few
D: -
V: TRBV7-6
J: TRBJ1-1
DNA: TGTGCCAGCAGCTTAGGGCAGGGGCGCGGAGCTTTCTTT
CDR3: CASSLGQGRGAFF

size: few
D: -
V: TRBV7-2
J: TRBJ2-4
DNA: TGTGCCAGCAGCTTAGAGGGAATCTGGGAAAACATTCAGTACTTC
CDR3: CASSLEGIWENIQYF

size: few
D: -
V: TRBV11-2
J: TRBJ1-5
DNA: TGTGCCAGCAGCTTAGATCAGGGGTCTTTGCCCCAGCATTTT
CDR3: CASSLDQGSLPQHF

size: many
D: TRBD2
V: TRBV7-9
J: TRBJ2-5
DNA: TGTGCCAGCAGCTCTCGGACTAGCGGGGAAGAGACCCAGTACTTC
CDR3: CASSSRTSGEETQYF

size: -
D: -
V: TRBV5-1
J: TRBJ2-2
DNA: TGCGCCAGCAGCGTAGGATTACTGGCGAACACCGGGGAGCTGTTTTTT
CDR3: CASSVGLLANTGELFF

size: few
D: -
V: TRBV5-5
J: TRBJ1-1
DNA: TGTGCCAGCCTATCATCGGGGGCCTCGTTTATGAACACTGAGGCTTTCTTT
CDR3: CASLSSGASFMNTEAFF

size: few
D: -
V: TRBV9
J: TRBJ2-3
DNA: TGTGCCAGCAGCCCAGGGGCCCGGATGAGCACAGATACGCAGTATTTT
CDR3: CASSPGARMSTDTQYF

size: few
D: -
V: TRBV18
J: TRBJ2-3
DNA: TGTGCCAGCTCACCAGAGGTCGGCACAGATACGCAGTATTTT
CDR3: CASSPEVGTDTQYF

size: -
D: -
V: TRBV3-1
J: TRBJ2-7
DNA: TGTGCCAGCAGCCAGGCGCCGGGACCTCACTACGAGCAGTACTTC
CDR3: CASSQAPGPHYEQYF

size: once
D: -
V: TRBV7-2
J: TRBJ1-5
DNA: TGTGCCAGCAGCATCGGCACCGCCGTCAATCAGCCCCAGCATTTT
CDR3: CASSIGTAVNQPQHF

size: -
D: -
V: TRBV11-2
J: TRBJ1-4
DNA: TGTGCCAGCAGCTTCGGATCGATTGGGGAAAAACTGTTTTTT
CDR3: CASSFGSIGEKLFF